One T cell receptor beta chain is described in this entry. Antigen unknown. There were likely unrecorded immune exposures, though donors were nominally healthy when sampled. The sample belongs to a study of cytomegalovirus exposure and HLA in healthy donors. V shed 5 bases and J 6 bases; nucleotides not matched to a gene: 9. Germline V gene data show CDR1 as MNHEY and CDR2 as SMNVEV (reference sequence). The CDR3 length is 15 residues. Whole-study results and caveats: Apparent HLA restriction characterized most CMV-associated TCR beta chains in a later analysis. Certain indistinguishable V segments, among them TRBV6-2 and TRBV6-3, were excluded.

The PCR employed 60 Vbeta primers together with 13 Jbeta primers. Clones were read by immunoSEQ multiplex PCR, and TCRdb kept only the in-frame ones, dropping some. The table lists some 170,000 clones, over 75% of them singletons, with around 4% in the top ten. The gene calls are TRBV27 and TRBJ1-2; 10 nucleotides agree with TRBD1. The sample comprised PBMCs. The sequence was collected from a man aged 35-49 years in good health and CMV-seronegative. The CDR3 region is CASSPSPTGGNGYTF. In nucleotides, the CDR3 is TGTGCCAGCAGTCCCTCGCCGACAGGGGGCAATGGCTACACCTTC.